The table lists the clone carrying this TCR beta chain with a count of one. A much larger clonotype is one base distant, so this may be a read error. This record belongs to a study of tumor-infiltrating lymphocytes in primary liver carcinoma. Study details: Measuring roughly 4 to 10 cm across, the tumors were staged as T1-T3 N0M0.

Blood RNA was derived from unsorted whole blood, and germline DNA was extracted too. Starting from 400 to 500 ng of total RNA, TCR beta cDNA was produced with a primer in the constant region. Libraries for TCR beta were built through three nested multiplex PCR rounds, which together made up a slightly modified ARM-PCR procedure. The first two PCR rounds used TRBV1-TRBV30 primers with a Cbeta primer, roughly 10 cycles each. Each CDR3 protein gets one entry after TCRdb re-called the multiplex PCR reads with MiXCR. The table lists 310,000 or so distinct CDR3 sequences, 50% to 75% of them singletons. Deletions cut 0 bases from V and 7 bases from J, with 12 bases between. Germline CDR1 LGHNA, CDR2 YNFKEQ. The CDR3 extends over 14 amino acids.

V and J are TRBV4-2 and TRBJ1-2; D is possibly TRBD1 (6 bases). The TCR comes from a woman aged 30 to 39 with primary liver carcinoma and hepatitis B virus infection. The sample was peripheral blood. CDR3 region: CASSQDRGGVGYTF. The CDR3, as DNA: TGTGCCAGCAGCCAAGATCGGGGGGGCGTTGGCTACACCTTC.